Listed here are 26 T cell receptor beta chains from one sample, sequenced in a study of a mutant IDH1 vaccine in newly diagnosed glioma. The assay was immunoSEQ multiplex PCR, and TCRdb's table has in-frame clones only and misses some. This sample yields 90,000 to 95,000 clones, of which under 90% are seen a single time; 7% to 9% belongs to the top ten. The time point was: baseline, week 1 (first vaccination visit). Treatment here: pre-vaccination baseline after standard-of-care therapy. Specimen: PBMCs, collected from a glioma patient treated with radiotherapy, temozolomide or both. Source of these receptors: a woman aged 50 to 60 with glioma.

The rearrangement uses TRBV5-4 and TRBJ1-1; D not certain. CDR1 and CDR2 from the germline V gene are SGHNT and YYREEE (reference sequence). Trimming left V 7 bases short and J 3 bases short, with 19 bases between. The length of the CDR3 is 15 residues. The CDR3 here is CASWGVPYVDTEAFF. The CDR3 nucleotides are TGTGCCAGCTGGGGTGTCCCTTACGTGGACACTGAAGCTTTCTTT.

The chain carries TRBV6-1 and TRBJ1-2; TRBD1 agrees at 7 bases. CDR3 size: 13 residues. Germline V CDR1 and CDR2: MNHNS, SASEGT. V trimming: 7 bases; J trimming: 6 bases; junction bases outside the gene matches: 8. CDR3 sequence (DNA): TGTGCCAGCATGGGACAGCCGAGAGATGGCTACACCTTC. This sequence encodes CASMGQPRDGYTF.

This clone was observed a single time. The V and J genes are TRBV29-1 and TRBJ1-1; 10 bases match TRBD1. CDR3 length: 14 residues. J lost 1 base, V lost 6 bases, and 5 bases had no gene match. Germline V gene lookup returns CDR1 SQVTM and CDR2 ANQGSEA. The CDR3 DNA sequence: TGCAGCGTAAGACAGGGGGCGACGAACACTGAAGCTTTCTTT. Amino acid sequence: CSVRQGATNTEAFF.

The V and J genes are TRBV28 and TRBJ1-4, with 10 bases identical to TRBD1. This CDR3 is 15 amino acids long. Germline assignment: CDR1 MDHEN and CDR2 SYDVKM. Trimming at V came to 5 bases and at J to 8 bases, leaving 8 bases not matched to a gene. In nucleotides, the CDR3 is TGTGCCAGCAGTCCCGGGACAGGGGAAGGGGAAAAACTGTTTTTT. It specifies CASSPGTGEGEKLFF. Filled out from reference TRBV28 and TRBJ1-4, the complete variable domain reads DVKVTQSSRYLVKRTGEKVFLECVQDMDHENMFWYRQDPGLGLRLIYFSYDVKMKEKGDIPEGYSVSREKKERFSLILESASTNQTSMYLCASSPGTGEGEKLFFGSGTQLSVL.

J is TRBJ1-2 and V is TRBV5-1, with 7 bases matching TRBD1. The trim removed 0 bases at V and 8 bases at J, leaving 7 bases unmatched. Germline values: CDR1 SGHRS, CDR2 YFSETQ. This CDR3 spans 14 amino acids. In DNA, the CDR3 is TGCGCCAGCAGCTTGGACCAGGGGGGTAGAGGCTACACCTTC. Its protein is CASSLDQGGRGYTF. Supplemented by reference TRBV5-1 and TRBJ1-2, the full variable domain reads KAGVTQTPRYLIKTRGQQVTLSCSPISGHRSVSWYQQTPGQGLQFLFEYFSETQRNKGNFPGRFSGRQFSNSRSEMNVSTLELGDSALYLCASSLDQGGRGYTFGSGTRLTVV.

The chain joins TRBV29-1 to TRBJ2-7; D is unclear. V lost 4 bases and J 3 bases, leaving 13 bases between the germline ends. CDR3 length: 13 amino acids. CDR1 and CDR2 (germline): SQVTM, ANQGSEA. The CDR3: CSVGFRSNYEQYF. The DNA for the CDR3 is TGCAGCGTTGGTTTCAGGAGCAACTACGAGCAGTACTTC.

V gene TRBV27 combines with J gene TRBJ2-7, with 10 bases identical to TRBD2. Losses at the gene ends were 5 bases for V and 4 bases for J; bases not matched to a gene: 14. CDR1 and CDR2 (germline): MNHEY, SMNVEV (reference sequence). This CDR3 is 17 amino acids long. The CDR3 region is CASSPLAGARGFYEQYF. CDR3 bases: TGTGCCAGCAGTCCCCTAGCGGGGGCGCGGGGATTTTACGAGCAGTACTTC.

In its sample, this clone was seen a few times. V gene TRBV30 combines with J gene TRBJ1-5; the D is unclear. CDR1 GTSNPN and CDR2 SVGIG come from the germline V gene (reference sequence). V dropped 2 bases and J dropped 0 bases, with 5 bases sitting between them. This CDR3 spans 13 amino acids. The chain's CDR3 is CAWSQDSNQPQHF. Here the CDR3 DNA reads TGTGCCTGGAGTCAGGATAGCAATCAGCCCCAGCATTTT.

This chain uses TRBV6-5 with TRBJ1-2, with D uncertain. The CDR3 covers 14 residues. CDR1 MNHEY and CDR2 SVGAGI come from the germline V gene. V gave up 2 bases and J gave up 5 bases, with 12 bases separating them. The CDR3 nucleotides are TGTGCCAGCAGTTACAGGGAGGTTAGGTATGGCTACACCTTC. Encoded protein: CASSYREVRYGYTF.

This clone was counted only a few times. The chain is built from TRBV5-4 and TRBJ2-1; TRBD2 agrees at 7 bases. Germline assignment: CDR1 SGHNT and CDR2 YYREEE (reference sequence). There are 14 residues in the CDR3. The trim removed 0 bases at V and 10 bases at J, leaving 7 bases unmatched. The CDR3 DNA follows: TGTGCCAGCAGCTTGGGGACCCAGGGAGGGGAGCAGTTCTTC. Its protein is CASSLGTQGGEQFF.

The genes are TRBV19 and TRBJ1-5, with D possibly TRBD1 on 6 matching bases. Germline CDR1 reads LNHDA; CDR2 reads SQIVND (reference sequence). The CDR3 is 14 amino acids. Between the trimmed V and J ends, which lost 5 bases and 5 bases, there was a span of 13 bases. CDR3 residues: CASSSPGDHQPQHF. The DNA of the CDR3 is TGTGCCAGTAGTTCCCCAGGGGATCATCAGCCCCAGCATTTT.

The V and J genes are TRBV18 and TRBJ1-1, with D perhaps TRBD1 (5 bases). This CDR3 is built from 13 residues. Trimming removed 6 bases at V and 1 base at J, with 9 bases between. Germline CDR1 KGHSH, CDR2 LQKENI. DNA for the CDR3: TGTGCCAGCTCCGGGGCGGAGAACACTGAAGCTTTCTTT. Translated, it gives CASSGAENTEAFF. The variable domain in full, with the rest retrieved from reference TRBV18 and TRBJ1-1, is NAGVMQNPRHLVRRRGQEARLRCSPMKGHSHVYWYRQLPEEGLKFMVYLQKENIIDESGMPKERFSAEFPKEGPSILRIQQVVRGDSAAYFCASSGAENTEAFFGQGTRLTVV.

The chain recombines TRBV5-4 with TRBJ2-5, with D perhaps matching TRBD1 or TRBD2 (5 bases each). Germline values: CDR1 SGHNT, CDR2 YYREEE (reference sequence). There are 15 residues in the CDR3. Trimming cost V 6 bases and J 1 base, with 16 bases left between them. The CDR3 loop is CASIEGPGFQETQYF. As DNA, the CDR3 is TGTGCCAGCATCGAGGGGCCAGGGTTCCAAGAGACCCAGTACTTC. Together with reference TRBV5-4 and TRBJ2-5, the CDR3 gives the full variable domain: ETGVTQSPTHLIKTRGQQVTLRCSSQSGHNTVSWYQQALGQGPQFIFQYYREEENGRGNFPPRFSGLQFPNYSSELNVNALELDDSALYLCASIEGPGFQETQYFGPGTRLLVL.

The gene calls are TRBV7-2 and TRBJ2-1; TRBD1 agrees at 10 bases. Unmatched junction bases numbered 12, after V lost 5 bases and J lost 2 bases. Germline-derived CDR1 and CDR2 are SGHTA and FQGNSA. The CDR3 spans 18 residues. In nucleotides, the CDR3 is TGTGCCAGCAGCACACGACAGGGGGCAGGAGCCACCTACAATGAGCAGTTCTTC. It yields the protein CASSTRQGAGATYNEQFF.

The CDR3 DNA reads as TGTGCCAGCAGTTTAAGTGGGATGGAGCAGTACTTC. This codes for CASSLSGMEQYF. The rearrangement joins TRBV27 to TRBJ2-7; D is unresolved. Trimming removed 2 bases from V and 7 bases from J, with 9 bases in between. Per germline, CDR1 MNHEY and CDR2 SMNVEV (reference sequence). The length of the CDR3 is 12 residues.

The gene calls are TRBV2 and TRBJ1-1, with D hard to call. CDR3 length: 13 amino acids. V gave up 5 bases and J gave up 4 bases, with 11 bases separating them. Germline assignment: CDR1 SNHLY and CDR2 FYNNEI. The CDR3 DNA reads TGTGCCAGCAGTTCGGACGGGGTCACTGAAGCTTTCTTT. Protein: CASSSDGVTEAFF. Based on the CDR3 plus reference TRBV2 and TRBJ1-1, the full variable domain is EPEVTQTPSHQVTQMGQEVILRCVPISNHLYFYWYRQILGQKVEFLVSFYNNEISEKSEIFDDQFSVERPDGSNFTLKIRSTKLEDSAMYFCASSSDGVTEAFFGQGTRLTVV.

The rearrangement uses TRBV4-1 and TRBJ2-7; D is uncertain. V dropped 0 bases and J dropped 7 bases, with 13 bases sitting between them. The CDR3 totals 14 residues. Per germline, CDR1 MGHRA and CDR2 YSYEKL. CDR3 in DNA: TGCGCCAGCAGCCAAGATAGATATGAAGGAGAGCAGTACTTC. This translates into CASSQDRYEGEQYF.

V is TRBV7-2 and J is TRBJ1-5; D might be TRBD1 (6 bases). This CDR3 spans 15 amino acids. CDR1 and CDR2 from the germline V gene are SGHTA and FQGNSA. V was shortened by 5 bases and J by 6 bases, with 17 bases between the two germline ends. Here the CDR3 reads CASSPKSGAAQPQHF. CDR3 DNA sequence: TGTGCCAGCAGCCCCAAGTCGGGGGCGGCTCAGCCCCAGCATTTT.

The CDR3 sequence: CASSPQGNSNQPQHF. For the CDR3, the DNA is TGTGCCAGCAGTCCACAGGGTAACAGCAATCAGCCCCAGCATTTT. The chain couples TRBV6-6 to TRBJ1-5; D is possibly TRBD1 (6 bases). Trimming pared 5 bases from V and 1 base from J, leaving 12 bases between. This CDR3 contains 15 residues. The germline gives CDR1 MNHNY, CDR2 SVGAGI (reference sequence).

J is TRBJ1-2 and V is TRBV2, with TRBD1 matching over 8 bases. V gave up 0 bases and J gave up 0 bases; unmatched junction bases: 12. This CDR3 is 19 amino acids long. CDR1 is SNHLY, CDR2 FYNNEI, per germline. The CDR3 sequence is CASSEAPGGKYVANYGYTF. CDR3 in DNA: TGTGCCAGCAGTGAAGCGCCAGGGGGCAAATACGTAGCTAACTATGGCTACACCTTC.

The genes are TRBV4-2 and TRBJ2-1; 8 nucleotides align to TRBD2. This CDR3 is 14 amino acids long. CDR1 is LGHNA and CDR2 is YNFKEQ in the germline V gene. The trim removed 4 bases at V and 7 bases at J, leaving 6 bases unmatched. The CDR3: CASSLSGGRNEQFF. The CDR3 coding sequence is TGTGCCAGCAGCCTGTCGGGAGGGAGGAATGAGCAGTTCTTC.

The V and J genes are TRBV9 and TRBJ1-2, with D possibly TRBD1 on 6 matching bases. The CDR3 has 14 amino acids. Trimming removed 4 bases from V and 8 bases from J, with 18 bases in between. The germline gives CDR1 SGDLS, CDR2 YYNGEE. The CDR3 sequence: CASSRGPRGGGYTF. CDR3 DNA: TGTGCCAGCAGCCGAGGGCCCAGGGGCGGCGGCTACACCTTC.

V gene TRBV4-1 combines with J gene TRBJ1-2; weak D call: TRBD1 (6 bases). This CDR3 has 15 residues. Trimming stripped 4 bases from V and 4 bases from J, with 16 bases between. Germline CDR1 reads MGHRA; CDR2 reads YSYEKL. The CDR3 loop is CASSLDSFGIYGYTF. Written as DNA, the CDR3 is TGCGCCAGCAGCCTGGACAGTTTTGGTATCTATGGCTACACCTTC.

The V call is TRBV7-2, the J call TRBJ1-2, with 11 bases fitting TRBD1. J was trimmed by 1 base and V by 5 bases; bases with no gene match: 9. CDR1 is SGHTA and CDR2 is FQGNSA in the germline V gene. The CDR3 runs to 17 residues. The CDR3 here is CASSDRDRGVFNYGYTF. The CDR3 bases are TGTGCCAGCAGCGACCGGGACAGGGGGGTATTTAACTATGGCTACACCTTC. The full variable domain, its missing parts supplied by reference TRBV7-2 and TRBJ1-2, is GAGVSQSPSNKVTEKGKDVELRCDPISGHTALYWYRQSLGQGLEFLIYFQGNSAPDKSGLPSDRFSAERTGGSVSTLTIQRTQQEDSAVYLCASSDRDRGVFNYGYTFGSGTRLTVV.

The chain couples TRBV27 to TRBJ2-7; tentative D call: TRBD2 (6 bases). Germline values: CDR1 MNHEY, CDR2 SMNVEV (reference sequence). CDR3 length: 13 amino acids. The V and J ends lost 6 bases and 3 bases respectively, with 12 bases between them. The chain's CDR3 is CASSPGVDYEQYF. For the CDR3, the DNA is TGTGCCAGCAGCCCGGGAGTGGACTACGAGCAGTACTTC.

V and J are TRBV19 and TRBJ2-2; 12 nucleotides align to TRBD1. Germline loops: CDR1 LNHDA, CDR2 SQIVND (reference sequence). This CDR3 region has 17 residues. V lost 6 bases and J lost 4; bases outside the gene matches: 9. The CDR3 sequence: CASSLGTGGRVTGELFF. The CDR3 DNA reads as TGTGCCAGTAGCCTCGGGACAGGGGGCCGAGTCACCGGGGAGCTGTTTTTT.